What follows are 5 T cell receptor beta chains derived from one specimen sequenced in a study of blood T cell repertoires in COVID-19. Sequencing used immunoSEQ multiplex PCR; TCRdb keeps in-frame clones, though not all of them. The sample lists roughly 150,000 clones; approximately 90% were seen once. Sequencing was carried out using peripheral blood. These receptors were obtained from a man between 18 and 29 years old with COVID-19, enrolled during active disease.

The chain carries TRBV18 and TRBJ2-2; 8 bases line up with TRBD2. Per germline, CDR1 KGHSH and CDR2 LQKENI. J lost 7 bases, V lost 3 bases, and 7 bases had no gene match. This CDR3 region has 15 residues. The CDR3: CASSPPGLAGGELFF. The CDR3 DNA follows: TGTGCCAGCTCACCCCCCGGACTAGCAGGCGGGGAGCTGTTTTTT.

The chain links TRBV28 to TRBJ2-1; possible D gene TRBD2, 5 bases. In germline, CDR1 is MDHEN, CDR2 SYDVKM. V lost 5 bases and J 4 bases, leaving 9 bases between the germline ends. This CDR3 region has 13 residues. CDR3 DNA sequence: TGTGCCAGCAGTCTGGACTGGTACAATGAGCAGTTCTTC. This sequence encodes CASSLDWYNEQFF.

The chain joins TRBV7-2 to TRBJ1-4; D may be TRBD1 (5 bases). CDR1 and CDR2 from the germline V gene are SGHTA and FQGNSA. Trimming took off 4 bases at V and 5 bases at J, with 14 bases between the two ends. The CDR3 consists of 15 residues. The CDR3 DNA reads TGTGCCAGCAGCTCATCTTCACCAGGGAATGAAAAACTGTTTTTT. Protein sequence: CASSSSSPGNEKLFF.

This chain uses TRBV6-2 or TRBV6-3 with TRBJ2-7, with 8 bases fitting TRBD2. Per germline, CDR1 MNHEY and CDR2 SVGEGT. The V segment lost 5 bases and the J segment 0 bases; nucleotides outside the gene matches: 9. There are 16 residues in the CDR3. For the CDR3, the DNA is TGTGCCAGCAGTCGATATAGCGGGACAAGCTCCTACGAGCAGTACTTC. Amino acids: CASSRYSGTSSYEQYF.

This clone was picked up one time. The chain carries TRBV9 and TRBJ2-4, with TRBD1 identical over 7 bases. The CDR3 is made up of 16 amino acids. Germline V gene lookup returns CDR1 SGDLS and CDR2 YYNGEE. Trimming at V came to 0 bases and at J to 6 bases, leaving 9 bases not matched to a gene. CDR3 DNA sequence: TGTGCCAGCAGCGTAGATCCAGGGGGAGTGGGAAACATTCAGTACTTC. It codes for CASSVDPGGVGNIQYF.